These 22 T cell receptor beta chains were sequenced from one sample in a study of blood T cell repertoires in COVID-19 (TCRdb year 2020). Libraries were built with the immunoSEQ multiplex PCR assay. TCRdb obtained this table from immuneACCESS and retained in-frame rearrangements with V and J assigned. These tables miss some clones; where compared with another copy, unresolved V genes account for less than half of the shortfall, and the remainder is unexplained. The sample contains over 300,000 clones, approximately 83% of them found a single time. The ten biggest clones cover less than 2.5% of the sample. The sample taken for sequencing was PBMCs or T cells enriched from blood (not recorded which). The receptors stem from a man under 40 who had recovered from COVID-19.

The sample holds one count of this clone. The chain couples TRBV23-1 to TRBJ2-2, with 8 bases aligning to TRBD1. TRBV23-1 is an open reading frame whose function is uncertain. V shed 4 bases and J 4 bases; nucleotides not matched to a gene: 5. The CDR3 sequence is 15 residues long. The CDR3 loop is CASSLDRGRTGELFF. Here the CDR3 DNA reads TGCGCCAGCAGTCTCGACAGGGGTCGCACCGGGGAGCTGTTTTTT.

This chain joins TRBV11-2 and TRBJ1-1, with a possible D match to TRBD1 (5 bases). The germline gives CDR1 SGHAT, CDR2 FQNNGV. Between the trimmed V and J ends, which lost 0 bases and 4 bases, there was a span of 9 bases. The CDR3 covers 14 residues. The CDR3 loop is CASSLDLGPTEAFF. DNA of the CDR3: TGTGCCAGCAGCTTAGATCTGGGGCCCACTGAAGCTTTCTTT.

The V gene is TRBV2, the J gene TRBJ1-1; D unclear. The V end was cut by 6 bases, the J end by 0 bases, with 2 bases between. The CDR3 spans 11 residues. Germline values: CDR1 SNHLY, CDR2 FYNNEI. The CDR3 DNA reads TGTGCCAGCAGCTTGAACACTGAAGCTTTCTTT. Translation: CASSLNTEAFF.

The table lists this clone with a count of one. CDR3 DNA: TGTGCCAGCAGCGTAGAATCGCGGGGCACTGAAGCTTTCTTT. Translating it yields CASSVESRGTEAFF. The chain links TRBV9 to TRBJ1-1; no definite D call. Trimming removed 0 bases from V and 4 bases from J, with 10 bases in between. There are 14 residues in the CDR3. In germline, CDR1 is SGDLS, CDR2 YYNGEE.

The CDR3 DNA follows: TGTGCCAGCAGCCAAGGGGGGGGGTCCTACGAGCAGTACTTC. This sequence encodes CASSQGGGSYEQYF. The gene calls are TRBV3-1 (or the pseudogene TRBV3-2) and TRBJ2-7, with 7 bases that match TRBD2. From germline, CDR1 is LGHDT and CDR2 YNNKEL (reference sequence). The length of the CDR3 is 14 residues. Trimming took 1 base from V and 1 from J; bases not matched to a gene: 1.

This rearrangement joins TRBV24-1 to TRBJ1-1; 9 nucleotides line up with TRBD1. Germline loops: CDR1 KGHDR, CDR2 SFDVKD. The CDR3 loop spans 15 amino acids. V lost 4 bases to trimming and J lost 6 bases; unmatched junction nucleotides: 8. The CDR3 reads CATSDYDRGVAEAFF. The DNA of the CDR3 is TGTGCCACCAGTGACTATGACAGGGGGGTCGCTGAAGCTTTCTTT.

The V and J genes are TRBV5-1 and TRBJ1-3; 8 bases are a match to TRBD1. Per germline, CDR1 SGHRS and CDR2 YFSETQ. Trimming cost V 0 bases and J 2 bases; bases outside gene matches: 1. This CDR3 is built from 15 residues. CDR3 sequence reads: CASSLGRGPGNTIYF. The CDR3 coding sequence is TGCGCCAGCAGCTTGGGCAGGGGGCCTGGAAACACCATATATTTT. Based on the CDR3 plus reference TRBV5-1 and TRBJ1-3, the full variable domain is KAGVTQTPRYLIKTRGQQVTLSCSPISGHRSVSWYQQTPGQGLQFLFEYFSETQRNKGNFPGRFSGRQFSNSRSEMNVSTLELGDSALYLCASSLGRGPGNTIYFGEGSWLTVV.

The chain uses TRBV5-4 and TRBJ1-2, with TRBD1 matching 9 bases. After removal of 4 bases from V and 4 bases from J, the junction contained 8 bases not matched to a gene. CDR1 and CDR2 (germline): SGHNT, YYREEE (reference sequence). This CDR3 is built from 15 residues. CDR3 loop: CASSAGTGRAYGYTF. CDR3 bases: TGTGCCAGCAGCGCAGGGACAGGGAGGGCCTATGGCTACACCTTC.

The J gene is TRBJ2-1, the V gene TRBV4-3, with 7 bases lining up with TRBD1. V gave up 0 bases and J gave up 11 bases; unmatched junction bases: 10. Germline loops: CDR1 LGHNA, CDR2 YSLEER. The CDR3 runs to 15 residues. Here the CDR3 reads CASSQEPPGRGKQFF. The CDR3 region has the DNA TGCGCCAGCAGCCAAGAACCCCCTGGCAGGGGGAAGCAGTTCTTC.

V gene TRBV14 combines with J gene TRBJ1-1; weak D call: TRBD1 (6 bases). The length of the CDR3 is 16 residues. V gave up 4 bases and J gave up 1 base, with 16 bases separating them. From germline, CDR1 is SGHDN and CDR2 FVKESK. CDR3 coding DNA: TGTGCCAGCAGCCCCTTGGGGGGGCCTCCGAACACTGAAGCTTTCTTT. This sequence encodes CASSPLGGPPNTEAFF.

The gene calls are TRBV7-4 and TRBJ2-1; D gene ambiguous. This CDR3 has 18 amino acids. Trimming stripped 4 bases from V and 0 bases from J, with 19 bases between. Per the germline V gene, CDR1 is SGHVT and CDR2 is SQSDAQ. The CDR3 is CASSSKAQTRSSYNEQFF. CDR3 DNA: TGTGCCAGCAGCTCCAAAGCGCAGACTCGCAGCTCCTACAATGAGCAGTTCTTC.

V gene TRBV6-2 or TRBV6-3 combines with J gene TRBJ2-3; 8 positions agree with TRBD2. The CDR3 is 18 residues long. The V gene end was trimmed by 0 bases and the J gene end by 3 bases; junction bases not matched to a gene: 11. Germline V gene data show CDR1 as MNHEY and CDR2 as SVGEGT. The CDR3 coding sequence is TGTGCCAGCAGTTACTCGTATAAGGTAGCGGGGAGTACAGATACGCAGTATTTT. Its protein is CASSYSYKVAGSTDTQYF.

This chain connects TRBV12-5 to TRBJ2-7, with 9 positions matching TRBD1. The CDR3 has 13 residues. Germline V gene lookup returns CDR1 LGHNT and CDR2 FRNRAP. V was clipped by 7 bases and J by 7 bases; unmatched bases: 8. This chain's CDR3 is CASALGQGEEQYF. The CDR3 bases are TGTGCTAGTGCCCTGGGACAGGGTGAGGAGCAGTACTTC.

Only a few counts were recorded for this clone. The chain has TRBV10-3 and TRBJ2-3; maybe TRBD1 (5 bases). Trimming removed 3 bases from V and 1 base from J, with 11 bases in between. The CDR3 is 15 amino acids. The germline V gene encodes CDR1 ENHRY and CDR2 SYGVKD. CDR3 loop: CAISERGGGTDTQYF. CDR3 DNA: TGTGCCATCAGTGAAAGGGGTGGGGGCACAGATACGCAGTATTTT.

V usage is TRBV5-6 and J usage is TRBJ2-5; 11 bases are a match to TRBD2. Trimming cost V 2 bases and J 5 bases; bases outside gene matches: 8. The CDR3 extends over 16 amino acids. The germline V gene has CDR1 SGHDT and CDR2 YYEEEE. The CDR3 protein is CASSLHSGGAGETQYF. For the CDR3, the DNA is TGTGCCAGCAGCTTACATAGCGGGGGGGCCGGGGAGACCCAGTACTTC. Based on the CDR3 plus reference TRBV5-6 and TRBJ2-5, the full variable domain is DAGVTQSPTHLIKTRGQQVTLRCSPKSGHDTVSWYQQALGQGPQFIFQYYEEEERQRGNFPDRFSGHQFPNYSSELNVNALLLGDSALYLCASSLHSGGAGETQYFGPGTRLLVL.

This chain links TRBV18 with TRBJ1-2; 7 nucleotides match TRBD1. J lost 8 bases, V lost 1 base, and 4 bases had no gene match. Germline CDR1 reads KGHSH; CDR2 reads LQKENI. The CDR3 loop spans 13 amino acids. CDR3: CASSPQGAQGYTF. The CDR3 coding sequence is TGTGCCAGCTCACCACAGGGGGCACAGGGCTACACCTTC.

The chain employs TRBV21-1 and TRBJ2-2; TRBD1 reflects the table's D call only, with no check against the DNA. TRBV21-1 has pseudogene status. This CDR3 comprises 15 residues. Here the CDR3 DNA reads TGTGCCAGCCGCCGGGACAGGGAGAACACCGGGGAGCTGTTTTTT. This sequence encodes CASRRDRENTGELFF.

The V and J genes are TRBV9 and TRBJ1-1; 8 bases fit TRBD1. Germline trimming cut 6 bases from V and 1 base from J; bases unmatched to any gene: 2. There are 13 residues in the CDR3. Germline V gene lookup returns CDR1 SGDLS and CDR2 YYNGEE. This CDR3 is CASNGQGNTEAFF. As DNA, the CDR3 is TGTGCCAGCAACGGACAGGGGAACACTGAAGCTTTCTTT.

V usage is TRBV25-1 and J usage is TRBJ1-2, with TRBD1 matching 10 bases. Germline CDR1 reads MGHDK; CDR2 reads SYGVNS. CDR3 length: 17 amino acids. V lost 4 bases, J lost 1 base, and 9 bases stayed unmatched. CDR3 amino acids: CASSAQTGGMDNYGYTF. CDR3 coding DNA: TGTGCCAGCAGTGCCCAGACAGGGGGCATGGATAACTATGGCTACACCTTC.

CDR3 nucleotide sequence: TGTGCCAGTAGCGGAGGGACGGATCATGGGGAGCAGTACTTC. Protein product: CASSGGTDHGEQYF. The V call is TRBV19, the J call TRBJ2-7, with D possibly being TRBD2 (6 bases). CDR1 and CDR2 from the germline V gene are LNHDA and SQIVND (reference sequence). The CDR3 totals 14 residues. The germline V and J ends were trimmed by 6 bases and 7 bases, with 19 bases remaining between them.

CDR3 protein: CASSQRQGVAGNTIYF. Written as DNA, the CDR3 is TGTGCCAGCAGCCAAAGACAGGGGGTAGCTGGAAACACCATATATTTT. J is TRBJ1-3 and V is TRBV3-1 (or the pseudogene TRBV3-2); 9 positions agree with TRBD1. The J segment lost 2 bases and the V segment lost 2 bases, leaving 4 bases of the junction unmatched. The length of the CDR3 is 16 residues. In germline, CDR1 is LGHDT, CDR2 YNNKEL (reference sequence).

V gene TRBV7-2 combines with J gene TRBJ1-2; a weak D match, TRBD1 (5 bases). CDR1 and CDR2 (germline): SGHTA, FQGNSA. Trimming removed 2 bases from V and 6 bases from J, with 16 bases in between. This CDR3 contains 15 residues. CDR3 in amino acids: CASSLKWGRADGYTF. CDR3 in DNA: TGTGCCAGCAGCTTAAAGTGGGGGAGGGCCGATGGCTACACCTTC.